This T cell receptor (beta chain) was sequenced for a study of blood T cell repertoires in COVID-19. For the study at large: Some COVID-19 samples were acute and others convalescent; all came from the United States, Italy and Spain. PBMCs, B-cell-depleted T cells, or T cells provided the cDNA or gDNA that made up the material.

Losses at the gene ends were 1 base for V and 6 bases for J; bases not matched to a gene: 6. Germline V gives CDR1 LGHNT, CDR2 FRNRAP. This CDR3 is 16 amino acids long. As processed by the authors: Reference gene primers were amplified, and this amplification served to estimate nucleated cell counts. Profiled with immunoSEQ multiplex PCR; TCRdb holds only in-frame clones, not every one. V and J calls and clone size follow that table, whereas D and trimming were derived from the DNA. The sample has under 200,000 clones, around nine tenths seen once. This clone has more than one count but fewer than ten. It was during active infection that Seattle patients were enrolled and then longitudinally followed.

Sequenced material: peripheral blood. The sequence was obtained from a woman aged 70 to 79 with COVID-19, enrolled during active disease. The V and J genes are TRBV12-5 and TRBJ2-3, with TRBD2 matching 11 bases. The CDR3 region has the DNA TGTGCTAGTGGTTTGGGTAGCGGGGGGGCCTGGGATACGCAGTATTTT. Amino acid sequence: CASGLGSGGAWDTQYF.